This TCR beta chain emerged from a study of blood T cell repertoires in COVID-19. Study details: Researchers got acute and convalescent COVID-19 samples from the United States, Italy and Spain. PBMCs, B-cell-depleted T cells, or T cells were the source of the cDNA or gDNA that made up the material.

V gave up 1 base and J gave up 5 bases; unmatched junction bases: 10. CDR3 length: 17 residues. Germline CDR1 reads PRHDT; CDR2 reads FYEKMQ (reference sequence). In the original processing: Reference gene primer amplification gave nucleated cell count estimates. Some clones are missing from TCRdb's copy, which holds only in-frame ones; the method was immunoSEQ multiplex PCR. V, J and clone size were drawn from that table, and D and trimming were deduced from the DNA. The sample lists over 130,000 clones, about 88% occurring once. Sequencing input: peripheral blood. The J gene is TRBJ2-5, the V gene TRBV13, with TRBD2 matching over 10 bases. The TCR sequence derives from a human donor in a cohort sampled during active COVID-19. The CDR3 bases are TGTGCCAGCAGCTTAGTGGGGCTAGCGGGAGAATCGGAGACCCAGTACTTC. This sequence encodes CASSLVGLAGESETQYF.